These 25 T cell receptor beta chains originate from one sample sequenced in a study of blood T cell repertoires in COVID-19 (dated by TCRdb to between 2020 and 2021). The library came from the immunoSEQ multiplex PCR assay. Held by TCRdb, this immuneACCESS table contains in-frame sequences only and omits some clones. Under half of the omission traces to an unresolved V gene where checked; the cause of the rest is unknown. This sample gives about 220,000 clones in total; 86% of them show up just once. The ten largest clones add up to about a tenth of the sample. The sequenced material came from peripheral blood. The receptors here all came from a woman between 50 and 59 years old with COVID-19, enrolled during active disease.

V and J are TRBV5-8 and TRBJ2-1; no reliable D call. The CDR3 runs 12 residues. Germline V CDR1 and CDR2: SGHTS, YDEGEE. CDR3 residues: CASRRSYNEQFF. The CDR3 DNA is TGTGCTTCGCGCCGGTCCTACAATGAGCAGTTCTTC.

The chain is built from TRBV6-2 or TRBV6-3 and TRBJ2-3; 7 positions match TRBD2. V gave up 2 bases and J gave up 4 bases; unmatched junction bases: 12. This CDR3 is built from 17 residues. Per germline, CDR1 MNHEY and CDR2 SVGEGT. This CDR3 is CASSYSPRLAKADTQYF. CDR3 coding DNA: TGTGCCAGCAGTTACAGTCCGAGACTAGCAAAGGCAGATACGCAGTATTTT.

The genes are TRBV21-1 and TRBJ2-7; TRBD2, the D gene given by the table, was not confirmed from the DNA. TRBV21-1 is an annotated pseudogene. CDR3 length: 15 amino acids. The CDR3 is CASSNGTLSSYEQYF. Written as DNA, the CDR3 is TGTGCCAGCAGCAATGGGACTCTGAGCTCCTACGAGCAGTACTTC.

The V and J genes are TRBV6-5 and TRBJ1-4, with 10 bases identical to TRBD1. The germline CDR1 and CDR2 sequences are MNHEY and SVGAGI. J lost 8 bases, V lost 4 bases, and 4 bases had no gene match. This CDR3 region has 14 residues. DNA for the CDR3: TGTGCCAGCAGTTTAGGACAGGGGGTAGAAAAACTGTTTTTT. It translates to CASSLGQGVEKLFF.

CDR3 sequence (DNA): TGTGCCAGCAGCCCCAATGGACAGGGACGTTCACCCCTCCACTTT. Translated, it gives CASSPNGQGRSPLHF. The rearrangement joins TRBV3-1 (or the pseudogene TRBV3-2) to TRBJ1-6, with 8 bases that match TRBD1. CDR3 length equals 15 residues. In germline, CDR1 is LGHDT, CDR2 YNNKEL (reference sequence). V shed 4 bases and J 9 bases; nucleotides not matched to a gene: 8.

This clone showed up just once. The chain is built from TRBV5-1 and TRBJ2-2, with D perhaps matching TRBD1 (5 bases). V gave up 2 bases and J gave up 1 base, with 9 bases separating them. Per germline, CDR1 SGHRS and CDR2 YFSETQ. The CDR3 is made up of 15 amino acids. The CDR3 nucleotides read TGCGCCAGCAGCTTAGGGGTCCTGAACACCGGGGAGCTGTTTTTT. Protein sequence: CASSLGVLNTGELFF.

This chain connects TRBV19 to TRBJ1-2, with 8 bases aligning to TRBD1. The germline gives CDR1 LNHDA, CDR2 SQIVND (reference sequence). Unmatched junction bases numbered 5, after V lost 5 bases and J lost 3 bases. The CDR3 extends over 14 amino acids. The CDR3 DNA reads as TGTGCCAGTAGTCCAGGGGGCGTATACTATGGCTACACCTTC. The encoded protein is CASSPGGVYYGYTF.

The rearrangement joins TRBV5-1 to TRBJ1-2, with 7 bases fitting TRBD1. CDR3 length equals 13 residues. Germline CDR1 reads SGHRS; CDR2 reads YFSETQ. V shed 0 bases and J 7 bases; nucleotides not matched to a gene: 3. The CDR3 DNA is TGCGCCAGCAGCTTGGTAGGGGGCGCTGGCTACACCTTC. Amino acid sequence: CASSLVGGAGYTF.

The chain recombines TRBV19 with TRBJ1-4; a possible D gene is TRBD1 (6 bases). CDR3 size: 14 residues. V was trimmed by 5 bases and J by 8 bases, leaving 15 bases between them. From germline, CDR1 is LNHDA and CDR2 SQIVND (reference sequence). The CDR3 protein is CASSLNREGEKLFF. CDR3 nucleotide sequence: TGTGCCAGTAGTTTAAACAGGGAGGGGGAAAAACTGTTTTTT.

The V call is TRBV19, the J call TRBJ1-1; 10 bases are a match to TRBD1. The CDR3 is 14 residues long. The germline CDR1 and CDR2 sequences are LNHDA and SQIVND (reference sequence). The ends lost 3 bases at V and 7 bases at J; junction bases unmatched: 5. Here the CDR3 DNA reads TGTGCCAGTAGTATGGGGACAGGGGAAAATGAAGCTTTCTTT. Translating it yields CASSMGTGENEAFF.

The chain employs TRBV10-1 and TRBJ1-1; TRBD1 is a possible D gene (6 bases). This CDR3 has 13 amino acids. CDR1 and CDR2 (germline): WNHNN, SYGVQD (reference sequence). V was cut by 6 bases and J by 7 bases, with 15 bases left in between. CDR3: CASSPYREGEAFF. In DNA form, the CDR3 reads TGCGCCAGCAGCCCTTACAGGGAAGGTGAAGCTTTCTTT.

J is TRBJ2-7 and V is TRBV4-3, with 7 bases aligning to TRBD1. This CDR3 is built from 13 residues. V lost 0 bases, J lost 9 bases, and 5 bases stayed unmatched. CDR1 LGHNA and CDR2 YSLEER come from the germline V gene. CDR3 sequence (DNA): TGCGCCAGCAGCCAAGATCTGAGGGGGCGGCAGTACTTC. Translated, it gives CASSQDLRGRQYF.

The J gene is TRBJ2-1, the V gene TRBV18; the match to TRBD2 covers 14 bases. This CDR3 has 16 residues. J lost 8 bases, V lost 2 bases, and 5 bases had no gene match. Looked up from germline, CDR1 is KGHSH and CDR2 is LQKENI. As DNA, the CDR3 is TGTGCCAGCTCACCAGCGGGACTAGCGGGGGTATATGAGCAGTTCTTC. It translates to CASSPAGLAGVYEQFF. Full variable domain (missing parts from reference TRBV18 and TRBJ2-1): NAGVMQNPRHLVRRRGQEARLRCSPMKGHSHVYWYRQLPEEGLKFMVYLQKENIIDESGMPKERFSAEFPKEGPSILRIQQVVRGDSAAYFCASSPAGLAGVYEQFFGPGTRLTVL.

The CDR3 region has the DNA TGTGCCAGCAGTTTAACAGGGAGGGGTGAAAAACTGTTTTTT. Residues: CASSLTGRGEKLFF. This chain links TRBV5-4 with TRBJ1-4; a weak D match, TRBD1 (6 bases). The V end lost 5 bases, the J end lost 7 bases, and 15 bases lay between the germline ends. Germline CDR1 is SGHNT and CDR2 is YYREEE (reference sequence). The length of the CDR3 is 14 residues.

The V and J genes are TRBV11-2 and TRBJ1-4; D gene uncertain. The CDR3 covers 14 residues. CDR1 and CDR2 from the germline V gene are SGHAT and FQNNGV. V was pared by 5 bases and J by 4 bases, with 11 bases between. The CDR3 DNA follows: TGTGCCAGCAGCCGAGGTACCTTTAATGAAAAACTGTTTTTT. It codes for CASSRGTFNEKLFF.

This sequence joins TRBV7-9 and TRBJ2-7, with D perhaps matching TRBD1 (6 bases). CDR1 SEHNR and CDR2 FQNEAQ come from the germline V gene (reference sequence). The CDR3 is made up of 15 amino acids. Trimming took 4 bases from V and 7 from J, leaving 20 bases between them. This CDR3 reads CASSSIPPGVGEQYF. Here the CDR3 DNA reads TGTGCCAGCAGCTCCATACCCCCAGGGGTAGGGGAGCAGTACTTC.

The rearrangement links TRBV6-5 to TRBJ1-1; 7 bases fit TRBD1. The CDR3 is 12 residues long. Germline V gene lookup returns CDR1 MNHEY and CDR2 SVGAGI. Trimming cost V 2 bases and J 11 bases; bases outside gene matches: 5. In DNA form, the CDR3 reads TGTGCCAGCAGTTACCTGACAGGGACGGCTTTCTTT. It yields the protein CASSYLTGTAFF.

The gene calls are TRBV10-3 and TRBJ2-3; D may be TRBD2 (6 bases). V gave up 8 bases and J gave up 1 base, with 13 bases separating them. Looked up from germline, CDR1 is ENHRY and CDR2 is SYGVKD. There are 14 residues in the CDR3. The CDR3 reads CAIGGMGRTDTQYF. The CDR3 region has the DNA TGTGCCATCGGGGGGATGGGGCGCACAGATACGCAGTATTTT.

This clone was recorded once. The CDR3 spells CSVSAGGTEAFF. The CDR3 region has the DNA TGCAGCGTTAGCGCGGGGGGCACTGAAGCTTTCTTT. This rearrangement joins TRBV29-1 to TRBJ1-1, with TRBD1 as a possible D gene (5 bases). V shed 5 bases and J shed 4 bases, with 11 bases lying between them. Germline CDR1 and CDR2: SQVTM and ANQGSEA. The CDR3 covers 12 residues.

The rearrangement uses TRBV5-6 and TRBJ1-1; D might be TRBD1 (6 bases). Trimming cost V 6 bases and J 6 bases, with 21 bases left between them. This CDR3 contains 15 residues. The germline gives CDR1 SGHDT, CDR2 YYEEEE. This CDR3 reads CASIRNPGAVAEAFF. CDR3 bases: TGTGCCAGCATCCGGAATCCAGGGGCCGTCGCTGAAGCTTTCTTT.

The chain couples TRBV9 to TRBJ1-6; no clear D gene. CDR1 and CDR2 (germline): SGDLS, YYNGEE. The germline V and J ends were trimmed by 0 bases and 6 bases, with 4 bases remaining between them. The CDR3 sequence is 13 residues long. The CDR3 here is CASSVVFNSPLHF. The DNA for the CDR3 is TGTGCCAGCAGCGTAGTCTTTAATTCACCCCTCCACTTT.

In DNA form, the CDR3 reads TGCAGCGTTGTAACTATAAACACTGAAGCTTTCTTT. Translation: CSVVTINTEAFF. This rearrangement joins TRBV29-1 to TRBJ1-1; D is unresolved. Trimming pared 4 bases from V and 2 bases from J, leaving 8 bases between. The CDR3 is made up of 12 amino acids. Germline CDR1 and CDR2: SQVTM and ANQGSEA.

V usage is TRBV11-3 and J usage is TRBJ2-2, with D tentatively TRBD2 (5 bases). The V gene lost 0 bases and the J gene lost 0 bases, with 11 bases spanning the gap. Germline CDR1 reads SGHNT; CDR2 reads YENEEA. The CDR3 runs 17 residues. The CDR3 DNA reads TGTGCCAGCAGCTTAGAAGGGAGCAGCACGAACACCGGGGAGCTGTTTTTT. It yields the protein CASSLEGSSTNTGELFF.

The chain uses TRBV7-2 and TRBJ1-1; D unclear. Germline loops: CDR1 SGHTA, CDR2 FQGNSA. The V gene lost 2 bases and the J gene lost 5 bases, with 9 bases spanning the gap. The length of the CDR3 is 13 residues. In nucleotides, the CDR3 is TGTGCCAGCAGCTTAAAGAGAGAAACTGAAGCTTTCTTT. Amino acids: CASSLKRETEAFF.

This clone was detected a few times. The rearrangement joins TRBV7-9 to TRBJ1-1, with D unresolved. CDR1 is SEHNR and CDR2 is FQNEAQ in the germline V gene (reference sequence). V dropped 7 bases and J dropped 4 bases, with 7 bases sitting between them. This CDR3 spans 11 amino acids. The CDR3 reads CASTEVTEAFF. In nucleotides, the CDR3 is TGTGCCAGCACAGAGGTCACTGAAGCTTTCTTT.